These 22 T cell receptor beta chains came from one sample sequenced in a study of T cell responses to AZD1222 COVID-19 vaccine. This table comes from immunoSEQ multiplex PCR, and its TCRdb copy is limited to in-frame clones, with some not included. This table holds about 140,000 clones, roughly 93% found once. This sample comprised peripheral blood, obtained 28 days after the second AZD1222 dose. Receptors originate from an adult who received the AZD1222 COVID-19 vaccine.

The chain links TRBV11-3 to TRBJ1-6; D remains ambiguous. CDR3 length: 13 residues. Germline V gives CDR1 SGHNT, CDR2 YENEEA. Trimming left V 1 base short and J 13 bases short, with 11 bases between. CDR3 amino acids: CASSLGPTAPLHF. Here the CDR3 DNA reads TGTGCCAGCAGCTTAGGACCCACAGCGCCCCTCCACTTT.

The gene calls are TRBV10-3 and TRBJ1-1; the D gene is possibly TRBD1 (6 bases). Germline CDR1 ENHRY, CDR2 SYGVKD. Trimming took off 2 bases at V and 11 bases at J, with 12 bases between the two ends. The CDR3 spans 12 residues. CDR3 sequence (DNA): TGTGCCATCAGTGAGGAGGGGGGCTCCGCTTTCTTT. This codes for CAISEEGGSAFF.

The chain is built from TRBV6-7 and TRBJ1-5; D uncertain. TRBV6-7 is identified as an open reading frame with a role that is uncertain. V lost 2 bases and J 6 bases, leaving 2 bases between the germline ends. The CDR3 spans 11 residues. CDR3 DNA sequence: TGTGCCAGCAGTTACAGTCAGCCCCAGCATTTT. It translates to CASSYSQPQHF.

The chain uses TRBV7-9 and TRBJ1-1, with D possibly matching TRBD1 (6 bases). This CDR3 has 12 amino acids. Germline V gives CDR1 SEHNR, CDR2 FQNEAQ (reference sequence). With 6 bases removed from V and 6 bases from J, the gap between germline ends came to 11 bases. The CDR3 sequence: CASRKQGPEAFF. As DNA, the CDR3 is TGTGCCAGCAGGAAACAGGGTCCTGAAGCTTTCTTT.

V gene TRBV10-2 combines with J gene TRBJ2-2; D might be TRBD1 or TRBD2, each matching 6 bases. Germline V CDR1 and CDR2: WSHSY, SAAADI. Trimming left V 4 bases short and J 1 base short, with 16 bases between. This CDR3 is built from 17 residues. The CDR3: CASSVIGGEGNTGELFF. The DNA for the CDR3 is TGCGCCAGCAGTGTTATCGGGGGCGAAGGGAACACCGGGGAGCTGTTTTTT.

The chain has TRBV11-3 and TRBJ2-3; TRBD1 aligns across 7 bases. The length of the CDR3 is 14 residues. The V and J ends lost 4 bases and 2 bases, in that order; junction bases with no gene match: 3. In germline, CDR1 is SGHNT, CDR2 YENEEA. CDR3 bases: TGTGCCAGCAGCTGGGACAGCCACACAGATACGCAGTATTTT. Amino acids: CASSWDSHTDTQYF.

The chain joins TRBV6-4 to TRBJ1-2; TRBD1 matches 7 bases. CDR1 MRHNA and CDR2 SNTAGT come from the germline V gene. V trimming: 4 bases; J trimming: 2 bases; junction bases outside the gene matches: 1. This CDR3 comprises 13 residues. The CDR3 DNA reads TGTGCCAGCAGTGCGGGACAGAACTATGGCTACACCTTC. Its translation: CASSAGQNYGYTF.

The V gene is TRBV2, the J gene TRBJ1-1; TRBD1 is a possible D gene (6 bases). The germline CDR1 and CDR2 sequences are SNHLY and FYNNEI. There are 15 residues in the CDR3. With 6 bases removed from V and 0 bases from J, the gap between germline ends came to 14 bases. In DNA form, the CDR3 reads TGTGCCAGCAGGGCGAACAGGGTCTTGAACACTGAAGCTTTCTTT. Its translation: CASRANRVLNTEAFF.

The J gene is TRBJ2-1, the V gene TRBV18, with TRBD1 matching 7 bases. The CDR3 has 16 amino acids. V was pared by 2 bases and J by 4 bases, with 8 bases of the junction left unmatched. From germline, CDR1 is KGHSH and CDR2 LQKENI. The CDR3 region is CASSPEGTVRYNEQFF. In DNA form, the CDR3 reads TGTGCCAGCTCACCAGAGGGGACAGTTCGTTACAATGAGCAGTTCTTC.

The V call is TRBV7-2, the J call TRBJ2-5, with no clear D. CDR1 and CDR2 from the germline V gene are SGHTA and FQGNSA. The CDR3 is 12 amino acids. V dropped 3 bases and J dropped 5 bases, with 7 bases sitting between them. Here the CDR3 DNA reads TGTGCCAGCAGCTTCAATTCGGAGACCCAGTACTTC. It translates to CASSFNSETQYF.

The gene calls are TRBV29-1 and TRBJ1-5, with D hard to call. Germline V gene sequence: CDR1 SQVTM, CDR2 ANQGSEA. The V end was cut by 4 bases, the J end by 3 bases, with 7 bases between. This CDR3 is 12 amino acids long. In DNA form, the CDR3 reads TGCAGCGTTGGAAATATCAATCAGCCCCAGCATTTT. This codes for CSVGNINQPQHF. Full variable domain (outside the CDR3, taken from reference TRBV29-1 and TRBJ1-5): SAVISQKPSRDICQRGTSLTIQCQVDSQVTMMFWYRQQPGQSLTLIATANQGSEATYESGFVIDKFPISRPNLTFSTLTVSNMSPEDSSIYLCSVGNINQPQHFGDGTRLSIL.

The chain links TRBV7-9 to TRBJ2-5, with 7 bases identical to TRBD2. CDR1 is SEHNR, CDR2 FQNEAQ, per germline (reference sequence). This CDR3 comprises 14 residues. J was trimmed by 3 bases and V by 5 bases; bases with no gene match: 6. CDR3 coding DNA: TGTGCCAGCAGCCCCATGGGAGGGGAAGAGACCCAGTACTTC. Translated: CASSPMGGEETQYF.

The J gene is TRBJ1-3, the V gene TRBV5-1, with D tentatively TRBD1 (5 bases). CDR1 is SGHRS, CDR2 YFSETQ, per germline. V was clipped by 4 bases and J by 9 bases, with 20 bases between them. This CDR3 region has 15 residues. This CDR3 is CASSLDGAGVATIYF. The CDR3 nucleotides are TGCGCCAGCAGCCTGGATGGGGCGGGGGTTGCCACCATATATTTT.

The genes are TRBV10-3 and TRBJ1-4; D may be TRBD1 (6 bases). Germline loops: CDR1 ENHRY, CDR2 SYGVKD. Trimming cost V 0 bases and J 7 bases, with 12 bases left between them. The CDR3 sequence is 15 residues long. CDR3: CAISESGGGGEKLFF. DNA of the CDR3: TGTGCCATCAGTGAGTCGGGAGGGGGAGGTGAAAAACTGTTTTTT.

CDR3 amino acids: CSVEWGANYGYTF. The DNA for the CDR3 is TGCAGCGTTGAATGGGGGGCTAACTATGGCTACACCTTC. The rearrangement joins TRBV29-1 to TRBJ1-2; possible D gene TRBD1, 5 bases. The CDR3 loop spans 13 amino acids. Germline V gene data show CDR1 as SQVTM and CDR2 as ANQGSEA. The ends were cut back, 2 bases at V and 0 bases at J, with 7 bases in the middle.

This chain links TRBV6-5 with TRBJ2-2, with a tentative D call TRBD2 (7 bases). The CDR3 runs to 15 residues. V was clipped by 8 bases and J by 0 bases, with 13 bases between them. Germline V gene data show CDR1 as MNHEY and CDR2 as SVGAGI. DNA of the CDR3: TGTGCCAGCTCTCCGGGGGGCCCGAACACCGGGGAGCTGTTTTTT. Translation gives CASSPGGPNTGELFF.

This clone was picked up one time. V and J are TRBV2 and TRBJ1-2; weak D call: TRBD1 (6 bases). This CDR3 contains 15 residues. Trimming removed 10 bases from V and 4 bases from J, with 22 bases in between. The germline gives CDR1 SNHLY, CDR2 FYNNEI. Here the CDR3 DNA reads TGTGCCACCAACCAAGGGGGGGGAAGGGGCTATGGCTACACCTTC. This translates into CATNQGGGRGYGYTF.

This clone was picked up one time. This chain uses TRBV29-1 with TRBJ1-4, with 7 nucleotides matching TRBD1. Losses at the gene ends were 8 bases for V and 5 bases for J; bases not matched to a gene: 2. This CDR3 spans 11 amino acids. Germline lookup yields CDR1 SQVTM and CDR2 ANQGSEA. The chain's CDR3 is CSPQGNEKLFF. The CDR3 DNA is TGCAGCCCACAGGGGAATGAAAAACTGTTTTTT.

This chain links TRBV6-6 with TRBJ2-5; D may be TRBD1 (6 bases). The CDR3 contains 13 residues. Germline V lookup: CDR1 MNHNY, CDR2 SVGAGI (reference sequence). Trimming stripped 4 bases from V and 5 bases from J, with 11 bases between. CDR3 DNA: TGTGCCAGCAGTTCGTACAGGGACGAGACCCAGTACTTC. This translates into CASSSYRDETQYF.

The chain recombines TRBV3-1 (or the pseudogene TRBV3-2) with TRBJ2-3, with unresolved D. Germline lookup yields CDR1 LGHDT and CDR2 YNNKEL (reference sequence). The CDR3 is 14 amino acids. The V end was cut by 0 bases, the J end by 4 bases, with 8 bases between. The CDR3 region is CASSQDPTPDTQYF. CDR3 nucleotide sequence: TGTGCCAGCAGCCAAGATCCGACCCCAGATACGCAGTATTTT.

This chain connects TRBV2 to TRBJ1-2; no clear D gene. The CDR3 spans 13 residues. V was clipped by 1 base and J by 7 bases, with 10 bases between them. Germline loops: CDR1 SNHLY, CDR2 FYNNEI. The CDR3 reads CASSEELGLGYTF. For the CDR3, the DNA is TGTGCCAGCAGTGAAGAATTAGGGCTTGGCTACACCTTC.

J is TRBJ2-6 and V is TRBV12-3 or TRBV12-4, with unresolved D. V shed 6 bases and J shed 3 bases, with 6 bases lying between them. This CDR3 comprises 13 residues. The CDR3, as DNA: TGTGCCAGCAGAAATCTTGGGGCCAACGTCCTGACTTTC. It encodes CASRNLGANVLTF.